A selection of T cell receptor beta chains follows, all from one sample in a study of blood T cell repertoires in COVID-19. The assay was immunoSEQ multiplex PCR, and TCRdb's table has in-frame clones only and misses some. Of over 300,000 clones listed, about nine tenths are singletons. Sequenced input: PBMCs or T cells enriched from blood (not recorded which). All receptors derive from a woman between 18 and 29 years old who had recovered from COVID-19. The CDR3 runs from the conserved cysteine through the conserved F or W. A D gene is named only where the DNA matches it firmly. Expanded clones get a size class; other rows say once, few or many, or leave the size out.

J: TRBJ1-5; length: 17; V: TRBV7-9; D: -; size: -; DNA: TGTGCCAGCAGCTTAGCGCGGGGAGAAGGGCACAATCAGCCCCAGCATTTT; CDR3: CASSLARGEGHNQPQHF
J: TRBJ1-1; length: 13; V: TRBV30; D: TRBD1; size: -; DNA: TGTGCCTGGAGTAGGGCAGGGGGGACTGAAGCTTTCTTT; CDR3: CAWSRAGGTEAFF
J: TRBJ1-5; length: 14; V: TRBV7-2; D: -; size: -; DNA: TGTGCCAGCAGCTTAGGACAGGTAGTTACTCCCCAGCATTTT; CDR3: CASSLGQVVTPQHF
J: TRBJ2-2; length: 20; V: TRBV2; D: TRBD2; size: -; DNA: TGTGCCAGCAGGCAAGTTCTGACTAGCGGGGGGACCGTCTCGACCGGGGAGCTGTTTTTT; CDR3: CASRQVLTSGGTVSTGELFF
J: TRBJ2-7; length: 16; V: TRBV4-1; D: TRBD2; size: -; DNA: TGCGCCAGCAGCCAAGATACTAGCGGGAGGGCCTACGAGCAGTACTTC; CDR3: CASSQDTSGRAYEQYF
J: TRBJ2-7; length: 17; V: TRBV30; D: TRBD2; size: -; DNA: TGTGCCTGGAGTGTGAGACTAGCGGGAACGCGAGGGTACGAGCAGTACTTC; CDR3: CAWSVRLAGTRGYEQYF
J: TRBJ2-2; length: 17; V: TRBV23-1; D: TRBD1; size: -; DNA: TGCGCCAGCAGTCTGAAAGAGGACAGGGGCTTCACCGGGGAGCTGTTTTTT; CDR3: CASSLKEDRGFTGELFF
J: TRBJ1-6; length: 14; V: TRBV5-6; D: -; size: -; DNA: TGTGCCAGCAGATTGAGCGGTGATAATTCACCCCTCCACTTT; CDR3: CASRLSGDNSPLHF
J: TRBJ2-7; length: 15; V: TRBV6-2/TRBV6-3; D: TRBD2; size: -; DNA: TGTGCCAGCAGCTTAGGCGGGGGTTTCTCCTACGAGCAGTACTTC; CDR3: CASSLGGGFSYEQYF
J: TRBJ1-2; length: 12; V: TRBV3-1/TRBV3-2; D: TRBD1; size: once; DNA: TGTGCCAGCAGTCTGGACAGGGGGGGCTACACCTTC; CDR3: CASSLDRGGYTF
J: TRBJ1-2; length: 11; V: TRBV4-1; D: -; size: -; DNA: TGCGCCAGCAGCCAAAGGGGTGGCTACACCTTC; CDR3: CASSQRGGYTF
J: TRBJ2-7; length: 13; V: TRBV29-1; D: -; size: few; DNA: TGCAGCGTTAAACGAGCAGGGGACTACGAGCAGTACTTC; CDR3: CSVKRAGDYEQYF
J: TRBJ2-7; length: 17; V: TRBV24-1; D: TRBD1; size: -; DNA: TGTGCCACCAGTGCGGGACAGGGGGCTAGGGTAATGAACGAGCAGTACTTC; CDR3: CATSAGQGARVMNEQYF
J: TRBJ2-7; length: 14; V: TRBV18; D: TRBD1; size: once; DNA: TGTGCCAGCTCACCACCTCCCCAGGGGGCCGAGCAGTACTTC; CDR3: CASSPPPQGAEQYF
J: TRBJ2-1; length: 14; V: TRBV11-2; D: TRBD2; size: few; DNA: TGTGCCAGCAGCTTAGAAGCGGGAGACAATGAGCAGTTCTTC; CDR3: CASSLEAGDNEQFF
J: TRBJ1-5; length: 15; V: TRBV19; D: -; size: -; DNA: TGTGCCAGTAGTATTACCGGGACAAGAACTCAGCCCCAGCATTTT; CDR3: CASSITGTRTQPQHF
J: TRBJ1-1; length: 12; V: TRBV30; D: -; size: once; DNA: TGTGCCTCGGCAGGTATGAACACTGAAGCTTTCTTT; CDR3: CASAGMNTEAFF
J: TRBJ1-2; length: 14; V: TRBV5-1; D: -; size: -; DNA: TGCGCCAGCGGGCAGGTGGACAGCTTTTATGGCTACACCTTC; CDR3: CASGQVDSFYGYTF
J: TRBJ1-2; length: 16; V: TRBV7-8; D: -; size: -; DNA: TGTGCCAGCAGCTTAGAGGGGGTCGGGCAGTACTATGGCTACACCTTC; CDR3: CASSLEGVGQYYGYTF
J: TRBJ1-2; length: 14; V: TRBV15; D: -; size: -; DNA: TGTGCCACCAGCAACAGGGTCGGAAGCTATGGCTACACCTTC; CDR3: CATSNRVGSYGYTF
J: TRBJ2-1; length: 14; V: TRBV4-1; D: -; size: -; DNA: TGCGCCAGCAGCCACGTACCGACACACAATGAGCAGTTCTTC; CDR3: CASSHVPTHNEQFF
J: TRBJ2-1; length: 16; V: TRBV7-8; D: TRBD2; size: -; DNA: TGTGCCAGCAGCTCGGTAGCGGGGGGGCGTTACAATGAGCAGTTCTTC; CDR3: CASSSVAGGRYNEQFF
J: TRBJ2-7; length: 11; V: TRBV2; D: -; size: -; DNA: TGTGCCAGCAATATAGCTAACGAGCAGTACTTC; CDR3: CASNIANEQYF
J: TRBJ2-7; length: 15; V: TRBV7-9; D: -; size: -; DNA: TGTGCCAGCAGCTTAGGGGGCGGATCCACCTACGAGCAGTACTTC; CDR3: CASSLGGGSTYEQYF
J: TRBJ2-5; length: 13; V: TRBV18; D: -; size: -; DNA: TGTGCCAGCTCACGGGGGGGCGCCGAGACCCAGTACTTC; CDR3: CASSRGGAETQYF
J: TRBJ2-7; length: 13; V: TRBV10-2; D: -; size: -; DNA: TGCGCCAGCAGTGAGAACGGCAGCGACGAGCAGTACTTC; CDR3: CASSENGSDEQYF
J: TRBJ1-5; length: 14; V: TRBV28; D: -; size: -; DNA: TGTGCCAGCACCCTTCAGGGAGGGGGTCAGCCCCAGCATTTT; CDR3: CASTLQGGGQPQHF
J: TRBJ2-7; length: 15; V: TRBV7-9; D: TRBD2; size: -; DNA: TGTGCCAGCAGCTTACAGGCTAGCGGGAGTGGCGAGCAGTACTTC; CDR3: CASSLQASGSGEQYF
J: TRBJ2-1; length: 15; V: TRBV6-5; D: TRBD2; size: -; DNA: TGTGCCAGCAGTCCCGGGGGGATAGCGGGAGTTGAGCAGTTCTTC; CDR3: CASSPGGIAGVEQFF